The source of this T cell receptor beta chain is a study of T cells in Graves' hyperthyroidism and ophthalmopathy. Study background: Staff took peripheral blood when the initial diagnosis was made, before any treatment began.

TCR beta CDR3 sequences were amplified from RNA transcripts. First-round RT-PCR of the TCR CDR3 relied on the HTBI primer set. TCRdb re-called the multiplex PCR reads with MiXCR, one entry per CDR3 protein. The sample consists of 450,000 to 650,000 distinct CDR3 sequences, 17% of them appearing once. This CDR3 comprises 12 residues. Germline lookup yields CDR1 DFQATT and CDR2 SNEGSKA (reference sequence). V lost 8 bases and J lost 1, with 10 bases in between. The authors obtained PBMCs from about 9.5 ml of fresh peripheral blood. This clonotype has at least ten counts. The chain combines TRBV20-1 with TRBJ2-3, with D unclear. The receptor comes from a woman younger than 30 with Graves' ophthalmopathy. The sequenced sample was blood. CDR3 amino acids: CSPEDGTDTQYF. Here the CDR3 DNA reads TGCAGTCCAGAGGACGGCACAGATACGCAGTATTTT.